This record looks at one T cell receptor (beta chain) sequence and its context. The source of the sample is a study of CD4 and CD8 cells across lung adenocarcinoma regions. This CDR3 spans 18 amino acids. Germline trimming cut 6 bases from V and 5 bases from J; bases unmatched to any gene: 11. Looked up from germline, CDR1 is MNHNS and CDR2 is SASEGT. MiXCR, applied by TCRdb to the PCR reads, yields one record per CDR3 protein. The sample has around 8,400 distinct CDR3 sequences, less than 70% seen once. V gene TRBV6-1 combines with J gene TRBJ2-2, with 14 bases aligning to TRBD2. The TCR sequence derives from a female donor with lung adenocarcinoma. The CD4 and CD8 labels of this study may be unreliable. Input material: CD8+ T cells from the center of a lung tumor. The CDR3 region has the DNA TGTGCCAGCAGATTCGGGACTAGCGGGAGTCAGGCGACCGGGGAGCTGTTTTTT. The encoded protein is CASRFGTSGSQATGELFF.